The next 4 T cell receptor beta chains were all read from a single sample in a study of blood T cell repertoires in COVID-19 (dated by TCRdb to 2018 to 2020). Receptors were amplified or captured by the immunoSEQ multiplex PCR assay. Drawn from immuneACCESS, this table holds only the in-frame rearrangements with V and J called that TCRdb kept. Clones are partly lost; checked studies trace under half to an unresolved V gene and leave the rest unexplained. In this sample the table shows roughly 91,000 clones, 82% of which occur a single time. Clones ranked in the top ten supply 1.2% of the sample. The specimen sequenced was peripheral blood. The receptor source for this set is a woman older than 75 with acute or convalescent COVID-19.

This chain joins TRBV5-4 and TRBJ1-2, with TRBD1 matching over 8 bases. CDR1 SGHNT and CDR2 YYREEE come from the germline V gene (reference sequence). The CDR3 totals 14 residues. V gave up 4 bases and J gave up 4 bases; unmatched junction bases: 6. As DNA, the CDR3 is TGTGCCAGCAGCCGGCAGGGGGCCTCCTATGGCTACACCTTC. Its translation is CASSRQGASYGYTF. The complete variable domain, with remaining parts taken from reference TRBV5-4 and TRBJ1-2, reads ETGVTQSPTHLIKTRGQQVTLRCSSQSGHNTVSWYQQALGQGPQFIFQYYREEENGRGNFPPRFSGLQFPNYSSELNVNALELDDSALYLCASSRQGASYGYTFGSGTRLTVV.

This chain links TRBV28 with TRBJ2-7; the D is unclear. Germline loops: CDR1 MDHEN, CDR2 SYDVKM. The CDR3 is 15 residues long. V lost 6 bases and J lost 4, with 19 bases in between. The CDR3 loop is CASSLTVPAPYEQYF. CDR3 DNA: TGTGCCAGCAGCCTAACTGTCCCTGCGCCATACGAGCAGTACTTC.

The chain carries TRBV3-1 (or the pseudogene TRBV3-2) and TRBJ1-2; maybe TRBD1 (5 bases). The length of the CDR3 is 14 residues. Looked up from germline, CDR1 is LGHDT and CDR2 is YNNKEL (reference sequence). Between the trimmed V and J ends, which lost 4 bases and 7 bases, there was a span of 16 bases. The CDR3 region is CASSPADQGGGYTF. In DNA, the CDR3 is TGTGCCAGCAGCCCAGCCGACCAGGGAGGTGGCTACACCTTC.

This clone was observed a few times. Other DNA sequences of this sample code for an identical CDR3. The J gene is TRBJ2-2, the V gene TRBV11-3, with D possibly being TRBD1 (6 bases). CDR1 is SGHNT and CDR2 is YENEEA in the germline V gene. Trimming removed 4 bases at V and 2 bases at J, with 8 bases between. The CDR3 totals 14 residues. Here the CDR3 reads CASSSDRNTGELFF. DNA for the CDR3: TGTGCCAGCAGCTCGGACAGAAACACCGGGGAGCTGTTTTTT.